This TCR beta chain was profiled in a study of blood T cell repertoires in COVID-19 (dated by TCRdb to about 2020). In the study overall: The collaborator samples originated in the United States, Italy and Spain and spanned the acute and convalescent phases of COVID-19. The material from the prospective study consisted of cDNA or gDNA derived from T cells, B-cell-depleted T cells, or PBMCs. The repertoires were released in a freely available public database meant as a resource for research on the immune response to SARS-CoV-2. Samples came from the ongoing ImmuneRACE study (first 160 participants) plus 1,254 subjects from 6 global collaborators. Where available, HLA class I and class II types were taken from metadata supplied by the sample provider and were not determined by assay-based typing. The dataset comprised deeply sampled blood TCRbeta repertoires from subjects exposed to, actively infected with, or recovered from COVID-19. The sample metadata nearly always contained a de-identified subject ID, COVID-19 status, age in years and sex. Here is what the overall study found, with its caveats: Clinical and demographic metadata were provided uncurated, with the amount varying by source and participant.

Regarding this clone: No cognate antigen has been identified for it. Per-base quality was not reported, and no clone a single base away is much larger than it.

The collaborating institutions used their own protocols to collect whole blood in K2EDTA tubes. Collaborator samples were shipped for TCRbeta analysis as frozen whole blood, isolated PBMCs, or DNA extracted from either sample type. TCRbeta CDR3 regions were amplified from genomic DNA by means of the immunoSEQ Assay, a bias-controlled multiplex PCR. The authors' pipeline ran thus. Within the assay, amplification of reference gene primers was used to estimate how many nucleated cells each sample contained. Sequence reads were collapsed and filtered to measure the absolute abundance of every unique TCRbeta CDR3 rearrangement. Productive Simpson clonality was computed per sample as the square root of Simpson's diversity index over productive rearrangements. As stored in TCRdb, this immuneACCESS dataset retains in-frame rearrangements with V and J assigned. A fraction of the clones does not appear; measured against another copy, unresolved V genes explain less than half of the discrepancy, and the remainder lacks a known reason. That table is the source of V, J and clone size, and D and trimming were worked out from the DNA. The sample table shows fewer than 150,000 clones, and around 79% are seen once. The ten largest make up over 2% of the sample.

V drops 5 bases and J drops 5 bases, leaving 21 bases in between. The germline V gene provides CDR1 SGHTA and CDR2 FQGTGA. Taken from cysteine to phenylalanine, the CDR3 has 16 residues. Of all the DNA, just the CDR3 is kept, 48 bases in frame from base 1. The chain is encoded by TRBV7-3 joined to TRBJ1-1; TRBD1 is perhaps the D gene, given 5 matching bases. This TCR was sampled from a man between 65 and 85 years old with acute or convalescent COVID-19. Sequenced material: peripheral blood. The CDR3 reads as follows: CASSPGGFRVGTEAFF. DNA sequence: TGTGCCAGCAGCCCCGGGGGGTTCAGGGTTGGAACTGAAGCTTTCTTT.